Below, 9 T cell receptor beta chains from the same sample are listed, as sequenced in a study of T cell clonality in common variable immunodeficiency. Repertoires were generated with immunoSEQ multiplex PCR, while TCRdb's copy carries only in-frame clones and drops some. There are fewer than 70,000 clones in the sample, none observed a single time. The sample taken for sequencing was peripheral blood mononuclear cells. Receptors were obtained from a person aged 18 to 75 in good health.

This clone showed up many times. The read is 3 residues too short to cover the CDR3 end, so that end is filled in from the germline J gene. This chain joins TRBV18 and TRBJ2-7, with 11 bases fitting TRBD1. The length of the CDR3 is 17 residues. Per germline, CDR1 KGHSH and CDR2 LQKENI. Germline trimming cut 2 bases from V and 2 bases from J; bases unmatched to any gene: 8. Partial CDR3 DNA: TGTGCCAGCTCACCAGGACAGGGGGCGCCTCAGACCTACGAG. This translates into CASSPGQGAPQTYE. In full, the CDR3 reads CASSPGQGAPQTYEQYF.

This clone was detected ten times or more. The CDR3 here is CASSLAGDTDTQYF. The sequenced part of the CDR3 DNA is TGTGCCAGCAGCTTGGCCGGGGATACAGATACG. J is TRBJ2-3 and V is TRBV5-4; possibly TRBD2 for D (5 bases). The sequenced fragment ends 3 residues before the CDR3 boundary, so the rest is inferred from the germline J gene. Germline values: CDR1 SGHNT, CDR2 YYREEE (reference sequence). Between the trimmed V and J ends, which lost 0 bases and 3 bases, there was a span of 8 bases. The CDR3 contains 14 residues.

The table lists this clone with many counts. The read ends 3 residues early relative to the CDR3; the germline J gene fills the gap. The V gene is TRBV5-4, the J gene TRBJ1-1, with D uncertain. Trimming removed 0 bases at V and 6 bases at J, with 9 bases between. This CDR3 has 13 amino acids. Germline lookup yields CDR1 SGHNT and CDR2 YYREEE (reference sequence). The covered CDR3 bases are TGTGCCAGCAGCTTGGAACAGTCCTCTGAA. Amino acids: CASSLEQSSE. The CDR3, in full, reads CASSLEQSSEAFF. The variable domain in full, with the rest retrieved from reference TRBV5-4 and TRBJ1-1, is ETGVTQSPTHLIKTRGQQVTLRCSSQSGHNTVSWYQQALGQGPQFIFQYYREEENGRGNFPPRFSGLQFPNYSSELNVNALELDDSALYLCASSLEQSSEAFFGQGTRLTVV.

This clone has ten or more counts. The read ends 3 residues early relative to the CDR3; the germline J gene fills the gap. The chain links TRBV20-1 to TRBJ1-5; 8 bases align to TRBD1. Per germline, CDR1 DFQATT and CDR2 SNEGSKA (reference sequence). The CDR3 runs to 13 residues. V lost 5 bases and J lost 1; bases outside the gene matches: 1. This chain's CDR3 is CSAWTGSNQPQHF. CDR3 DNA, as far as it was read: TGCAGTGCTTGGACAGGGAGCAATCAGCCC.

This clone was observed at least ten times. The read ends 3 residues before the CDR3 terminus; that terminus is restored from the germline J gene. The rearrangement uses TRBV29-1 and TRBJ2-7; 7 nucleotides agree with TRBD2. The CDR3 has 11 amino acids. The ends lost 4 bases at V and 4 bases at J; junction bases unmatched: 1. Germline-derived CDR1 and CDR2 are SQVTM and ANQGSEA. This CDR3 is CSVGGGYEQYF. CDR3 DNA (partial): TGCAGCGTTGGGGGGGGATACGAG.

This clone was counted many times. The read ends 3 residues before the CDR3 terminus; that terminus is restored from the germline J gene. The V gene is TRBV4-1, the J gene TRBJ2-7; 11 bases match TRBD2. The CDR3 contains 17 residues. V dropped 4 bases and J dropped 1; count of bases not matched to a gene: 9. Germline V gene lookup returns CDR1 MGHRA and CDR2 YSYEKL. CDR3 sequence: CASSLLVGTSGSYEQYF. CDR3 DNA, as far as it was read: TGCGCCAGCAGCCTACTGGTCGGGACTAGCGGTTCCTACGAG.

This clone has a count of ten or more. The read stops 3 residues short of the end of the CDR3; the missing end is completed from the germline J gene. The chain recombines TRBV28 with TRBJ2-7, with D perhaps matching TRBD1 (6 bases). The V end was cut by 7 bases, the J end by 2 bases, with 9 bases between. Germline V gives CDR1 MDHEN, CDR2 SYDVKM. CDR3 size: 12 residues. Incomplete CDR3 DNA: TGTGCCAGCACCAGGGACACCTACGAG. It codes for CASTRDTYE. Given in full, the CDR3 is CASTRDTYEQYF. The full variable domain, in which reference TRBV28 and TRBJ2-7 provide the parts outside the CDR3, is DVKVTQSSRYLVKRTGEKVFLECVQDMDHENMFWYRQDPGLGLRLIYFSYDVKMKEKGDIPEGYSVSREKKERFSLILESASTNQTSMYLCASTRDTYEQYFGPGTRLTVT.

The table lists this clone with many counts. The read gets to within 3 residues of the CDR3 end, and the germline J gene fills in the rest. This chain joins TRBV5-6 and TRBJ1-6, with D tentatively TRBD1 (6 bases). CDR3 length: 14 amino acids. V shed 0 bases and J shed 7 bases, with 8 bases lying between them. The germline V gene encodes CDR1 SGHDT and CDR2 YYEEEE. The part of the CDR3 DNA that was read is TGTGCCAGCAGCTTGGCAGGGGCCAATTCACCC. The encoded protein is CASSLAGANSP. The complete CDR3 sequence is CASSLAGANSPLHF.

CDR3 DNA (partial): TGCGCCAGCAGCTTTTCAGGGGCGACCCAAGAGACC. Its protein is CASSFSGATQET. The CDR3, in full, reads CASSFSGATQETQYF. This chain links TRBV5-1 with TRBJ2-5; perhaps TRBD1 as D (6 bases). The observed sequence ends 3 residues before the CDR3 terminus, with the missing tail filled in from the germline J gene. Germline loops: CDR1 SGHRS, CDR2 YFSETQ. V was clipped by 2 bases and J by 1 base, with 12 bases between them. The length of the CDR3 is 15 residues.